Below, one T cell receptor beta chain is given with its context. Sequencing was performed with immunoSEQ multiplex PCR; in TCRdb, only in-frame clones are kept and a portion is missing. The table includes about 350,000 clones, approximately 86% detected once. This sample was included in a study of blood T cell repertoires in COVID-19. The trim removed 6 bases at V and 6 bases at J, leaving 10 bases unmatched. Looked up from germline, CDR1 is KGHDR and CDR2 is SFDVKD. CDR3 length: 15 residues. This TCR was recovered from a woman aged 60-75 years with COVID-19, enrolled during active disease. The V gene is TRBV24-1, the J gene TRBJ2-3, with TRBD1 matching 8 bases. Sequenced sample: peripheral blood. The CDR3 sequence is CATSPGQGRADTQYF. For the CDR3, the DNA is TGTGCCACCAGTCCCGGACAGGGCAGAGCTGATACGCAGTATTTT.